This T cell receptor beta chain comes out of a study of cytotoxic CD8 clonotypes in ibrutinib-treated CLL. In the study overall: For this cohort, patients were about a dozen relapsed/refractory and around 16 treatment-naive, while some 18 were IGHV unmutated. Response samples were obtained once patients had received a median 12 months of treatment, range 6 to 36.

Overall study results and limits: A difference in sampling times existed between sustained-remission and progressing patients. Public clonotypes (which were uncommon) either contracted or remained stable on treatment.

Using immunoSEQ multiplex PCR, the repertoire was profiled, and TCRdb retains in-frame clones only, with some absent. The sample includes roughly 160,000 clones, roughly four fifths of them seen just once. Germline-derived CDR1 and CDR2 are MDHEN and SYDVKM. V was trimmed by 7 bases and J by 2 bases, leaving 18 bases between them. There are 16 residues in the CDR3. About this clone itself: Its antigen remains unidentified.

The J gene is TRBJ2-1, the V gene TRBV28; D not resolved. This specimen consisted of PBMCs, obtained after 24 months of ibrutinib treatment. This TCR was sampled from a human donor with chronic lymphocytic leukemia. Here the CDR3 reads CASTSRRAGTYNEQFF. The CDR3 DNA sequence: TGTGCCAGCACCAGTCGAAGGGCCGGAACCTACAATGAGCAGTTCTTC.